This T cell receptor beta chain was sequenced in a study of T cells in Graves' hyperthyroidism and ophthalmopathy. Study information: At initial diagnosis, before any treatment had begun, peripheral blood was obtained.

Researchers took RNA transcripts and amplified the TCR beta CDR3 regions from them. HTBI primers drove first-round RT-PCR of the TCR CDR3. One entry per CDR3 protein, called by TCRdb with MiXCR from the multiplex PCR reads. The sample lists roughly 530,000 distinct CDR3 sequences, 17% seen once, with around 17% in the top ten. The germline V and J ends were trimmed by 0 bases and 3 bases, with 9 bases remaining between them. CDR3 length equals 14 residues. Looked up from germline, CDR1 is SGHRS and CDR2 is YFSETQ. The rearrangement uses TRBV5-1 and TRBJ1-1; tentatively, D is TRBD1 (5 bases). Sequencing was performed on blood. The sequence was obtained from a woman aged 18-29 years with Graves' ophthalmopathy. The CDR3 sequence: CASSLGQTYTEAFF. CDR3 bases: TGCGCCAGCAGCTTGGGACAGACTTACACTGAAGCTTTCTTT.